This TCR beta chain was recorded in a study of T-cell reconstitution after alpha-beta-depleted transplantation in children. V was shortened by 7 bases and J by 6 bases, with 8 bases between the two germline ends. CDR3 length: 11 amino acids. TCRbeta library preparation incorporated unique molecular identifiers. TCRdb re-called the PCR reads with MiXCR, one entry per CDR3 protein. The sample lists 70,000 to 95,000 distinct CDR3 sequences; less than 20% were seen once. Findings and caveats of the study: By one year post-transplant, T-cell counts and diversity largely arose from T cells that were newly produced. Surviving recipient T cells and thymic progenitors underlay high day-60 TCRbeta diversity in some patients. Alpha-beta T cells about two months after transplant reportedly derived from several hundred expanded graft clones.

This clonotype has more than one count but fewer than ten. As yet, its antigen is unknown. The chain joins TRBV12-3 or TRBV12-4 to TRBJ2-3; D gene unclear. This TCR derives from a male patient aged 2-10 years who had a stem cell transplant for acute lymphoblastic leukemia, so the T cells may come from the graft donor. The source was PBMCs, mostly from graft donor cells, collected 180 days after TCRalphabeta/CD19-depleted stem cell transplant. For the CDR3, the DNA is TGTGCCAGCACATTCGGGGATACGCAGTATTTT. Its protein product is CASTFGDTQYF.